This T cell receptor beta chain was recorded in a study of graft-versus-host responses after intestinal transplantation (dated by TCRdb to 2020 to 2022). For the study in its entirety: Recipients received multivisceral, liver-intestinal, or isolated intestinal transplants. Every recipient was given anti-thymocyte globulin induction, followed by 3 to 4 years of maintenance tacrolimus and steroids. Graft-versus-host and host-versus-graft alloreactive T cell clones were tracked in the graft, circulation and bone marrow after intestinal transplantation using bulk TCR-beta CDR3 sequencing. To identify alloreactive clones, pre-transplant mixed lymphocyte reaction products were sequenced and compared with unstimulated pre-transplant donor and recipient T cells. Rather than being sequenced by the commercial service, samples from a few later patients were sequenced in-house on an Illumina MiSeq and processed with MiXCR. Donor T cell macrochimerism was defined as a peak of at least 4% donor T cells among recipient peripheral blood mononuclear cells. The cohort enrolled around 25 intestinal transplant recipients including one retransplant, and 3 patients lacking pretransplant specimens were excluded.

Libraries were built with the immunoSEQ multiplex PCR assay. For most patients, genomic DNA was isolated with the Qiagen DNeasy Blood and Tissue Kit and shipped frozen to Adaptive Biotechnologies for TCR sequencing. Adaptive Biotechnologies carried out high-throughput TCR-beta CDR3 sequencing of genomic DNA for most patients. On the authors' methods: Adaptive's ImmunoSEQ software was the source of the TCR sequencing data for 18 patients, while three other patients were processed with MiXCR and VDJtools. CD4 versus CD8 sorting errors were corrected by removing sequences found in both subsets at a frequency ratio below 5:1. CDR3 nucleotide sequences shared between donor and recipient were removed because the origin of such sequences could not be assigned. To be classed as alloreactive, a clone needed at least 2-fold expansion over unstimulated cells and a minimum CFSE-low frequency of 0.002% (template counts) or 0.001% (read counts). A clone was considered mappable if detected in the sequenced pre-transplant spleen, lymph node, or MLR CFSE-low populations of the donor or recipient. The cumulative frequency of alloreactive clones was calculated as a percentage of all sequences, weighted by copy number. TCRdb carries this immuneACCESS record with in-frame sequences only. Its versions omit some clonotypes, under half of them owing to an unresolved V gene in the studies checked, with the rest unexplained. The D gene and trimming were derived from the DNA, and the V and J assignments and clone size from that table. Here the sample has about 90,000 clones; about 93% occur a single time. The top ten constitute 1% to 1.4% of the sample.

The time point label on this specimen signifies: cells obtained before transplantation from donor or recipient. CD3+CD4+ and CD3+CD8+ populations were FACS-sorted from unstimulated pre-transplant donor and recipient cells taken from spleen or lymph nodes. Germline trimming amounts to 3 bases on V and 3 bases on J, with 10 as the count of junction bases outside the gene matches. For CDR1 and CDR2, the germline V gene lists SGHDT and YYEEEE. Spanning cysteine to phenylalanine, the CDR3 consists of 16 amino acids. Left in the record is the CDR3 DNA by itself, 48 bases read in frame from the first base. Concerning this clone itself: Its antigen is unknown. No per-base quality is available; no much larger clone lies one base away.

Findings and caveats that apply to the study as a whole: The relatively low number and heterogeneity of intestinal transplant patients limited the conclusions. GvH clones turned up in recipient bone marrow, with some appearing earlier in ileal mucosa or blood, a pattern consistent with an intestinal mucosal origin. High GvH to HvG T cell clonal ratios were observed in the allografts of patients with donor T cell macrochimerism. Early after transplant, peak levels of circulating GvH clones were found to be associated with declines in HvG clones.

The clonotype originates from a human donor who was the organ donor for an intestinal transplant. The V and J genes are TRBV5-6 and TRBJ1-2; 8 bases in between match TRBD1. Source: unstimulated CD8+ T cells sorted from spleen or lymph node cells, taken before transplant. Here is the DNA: TGTGCCAGCAGCTGGGGGTCAGGGGGCCGTCACTATGGCTACACCTTC. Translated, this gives CASSWGSGGRHYGYTF.